This T cell receptor (beta chain) was sequenced for a study of cytomegalovirus exposure and HLA in healthy donors. Study-wide points: Cytomegalovirus association was assigned to about 150 TCR beta chains. Reportedly, cytomegalovirus status was diagnosed with high sensitivity and specificity. It was found in a later analysis that first-cohort TCR clusters tended to co-occur in the 90 to 150 validation repertoires.

Method: immunoSEQ multiplex PCR; TCRdb's copy keeps in-frame clones and lacks some. The sample lists approximately 59,000 clones; 92% were seen once. Regarding this clone: Its antigen remains unidentified.

The germline CDR1 and CDR2 sequences are MDHEN and SYDVKM. Deletions cut 7 bases from V and 8 bases from J, with 24 bases between. This CDR3 spans 16 amino acids. The sample consisted of PBMCs. The gene calls are TRBV28 and TRBJ2-1; a weak D match, TRBD2 (6 bases). The sequence was obtained from a young man in good health and CMV-seropositive. CDR3 DNA: TGTGCCAGCAACGGTGTGGGGGGTCCGAGCCCGCATGAGCAGTTCTTC. It is translated as CASNGVGGPSPHEQFF.